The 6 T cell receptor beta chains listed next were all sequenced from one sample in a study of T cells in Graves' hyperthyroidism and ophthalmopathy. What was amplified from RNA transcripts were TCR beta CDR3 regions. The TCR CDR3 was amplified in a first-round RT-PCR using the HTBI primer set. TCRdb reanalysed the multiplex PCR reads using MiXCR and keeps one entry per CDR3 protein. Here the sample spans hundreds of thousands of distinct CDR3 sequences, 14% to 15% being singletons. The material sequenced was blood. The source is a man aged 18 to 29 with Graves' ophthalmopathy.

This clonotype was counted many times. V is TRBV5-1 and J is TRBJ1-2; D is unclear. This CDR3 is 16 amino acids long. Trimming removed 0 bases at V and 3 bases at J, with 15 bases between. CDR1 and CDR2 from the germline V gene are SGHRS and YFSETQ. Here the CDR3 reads CASSLGFGPADYGYTF. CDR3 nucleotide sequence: TGCGCCAGCAGCTTGGGATTCGGCCCAGCTGACTATGGCTACACCTTC.

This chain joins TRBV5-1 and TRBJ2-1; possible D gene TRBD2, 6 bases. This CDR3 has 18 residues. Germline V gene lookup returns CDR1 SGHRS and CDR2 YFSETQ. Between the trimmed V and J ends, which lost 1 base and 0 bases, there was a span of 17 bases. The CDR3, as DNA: TGCGCCAGCAGCTTGTCCGGAAGCGGGTCGAGCTCCTACAATGAGCAGTTCTTC. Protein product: CASSLSGSGSSSYNEQFF.

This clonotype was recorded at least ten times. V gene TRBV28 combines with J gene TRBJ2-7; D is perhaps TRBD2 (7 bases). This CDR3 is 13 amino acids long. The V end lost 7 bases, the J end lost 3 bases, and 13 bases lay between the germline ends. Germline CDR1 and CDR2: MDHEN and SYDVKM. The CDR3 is CASKWGGVYEQYF. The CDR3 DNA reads TGTGCCAGCAAATGGGGGGGCGTCTACGAGCAGTACTTC.

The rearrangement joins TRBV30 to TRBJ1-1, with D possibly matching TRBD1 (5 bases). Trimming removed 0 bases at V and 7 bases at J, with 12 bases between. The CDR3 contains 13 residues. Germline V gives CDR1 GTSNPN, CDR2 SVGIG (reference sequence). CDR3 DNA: TGTGCCTGGAGTGTAAGCCGACAGCTTGAAGCTTTCTTT. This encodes CAWSVSRQLEAFF.

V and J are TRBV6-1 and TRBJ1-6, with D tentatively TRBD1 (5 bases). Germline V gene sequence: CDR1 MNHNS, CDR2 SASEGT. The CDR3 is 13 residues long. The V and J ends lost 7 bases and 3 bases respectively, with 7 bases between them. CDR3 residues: CASTGGYNSPLHF. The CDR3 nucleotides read TGTGCCAGCACGGGGGGCTATAATTCACCCCTCCACTTT.

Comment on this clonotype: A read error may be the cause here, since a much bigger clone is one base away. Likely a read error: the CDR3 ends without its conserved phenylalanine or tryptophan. CDR3 nucleotides: TGTGCCAGCAGACCACTAGCGGGACACACCGGGGAGCTGTTTCTT. Protein: CASRPLAGHTGELFL. This sequence joins TRBV11-1 and TRBJ2-2, with 10 bases identical to TRBD2. With V trimmed by 6 bases and J by 3 bases, 4 bases remained unmatched. The length of the CDR3 is 15 residues. CDR1 and CDR2 (germline): SGHAT, FQDESV (reference sequence).